This T cell receptor beta chain is drawn from a study of shared clonotypes between healthy human individuals. Across the study: The study used three CD4 naive, three CD4 memory, two CD8 naive and one CD8 memory plate per donor. Regarding the study as a whole: Sampling was confined to blood; repertoires within tissues likely differ.

Details on this clone: Its antigen is unknown.

This table comes from immunoSEQ multiplex PCR, and its TCRdb copy is limited to in-frame clones, with some not included. This sample has 400,000 to 600,000 clones, with 95% to 96% found just once. The germline V and J ends were trimmed by 3 bases and 9 bases, with 11 bases remaining between them. CDR1 is MNHEY and CDR2 is SMNVEV in the germline V gene (reference sequence). This CDR3 is built from 13 residues. V and J are TRBV27 and TRBJ2-2; D not resolved. This receptor was taken from a woman between 25 and 40 years old in good health. The sample taken for sequencing was naive CD4+ T cells sorted from blood. This sample's subset: CD45RA+ positively selected. In nucleotides, the CDR3 is TGTGCCAGCAGTTTGGACCCCCACCGGGAGCTGTTTTTT. This sequence encodes CASSLDPHRELFF.